The sequence of this TCR beta chain was determined in a study of blood T cell repertoires in COVID-19. Study at large: There were acute and convalescent COVID-19 samples, and they came from the United States, Italy and Spain. T cells, B-cell-depleted T cells, or PBMCs supplied cDNA or gDNA.

CDR1 is MNHEY and CDR2 is SMNVEV in the germline V gene (reference sequence). The CDR3 sequence is 16 residues long. Trimming removed 4 bases at V and 4 bases at J, with 19 bases between. In the original workflow: Cell counts per sample came from amplifying reference gene primers. Clones were sequenced by immunoSEQ multiplex PCR, and TCRdb holds only the in-frame ones, with some missing. V and J calls and clone size are those listed in that table; D and trimming were worked out from the DNA. Found here are about 130,000 clones, 79% of them singletons; the top ten hold 30% to 45%. The sequenced material came from peripheral blood. The chain couples TRBV27 to TRBJ1-2, with D perhaps matching TRBD1 (6 bases). This TCR derives from a man between 35 and 55 years old with active or convalescent COVID-19. CDR3 in amino acids: CASSWGRPAQGYGYTF. In DNA form, the CDR3 reads TGTGCCAGCAGTTGGGGGAGACCTGCACAGGGCTATGGCTACACCTTC.